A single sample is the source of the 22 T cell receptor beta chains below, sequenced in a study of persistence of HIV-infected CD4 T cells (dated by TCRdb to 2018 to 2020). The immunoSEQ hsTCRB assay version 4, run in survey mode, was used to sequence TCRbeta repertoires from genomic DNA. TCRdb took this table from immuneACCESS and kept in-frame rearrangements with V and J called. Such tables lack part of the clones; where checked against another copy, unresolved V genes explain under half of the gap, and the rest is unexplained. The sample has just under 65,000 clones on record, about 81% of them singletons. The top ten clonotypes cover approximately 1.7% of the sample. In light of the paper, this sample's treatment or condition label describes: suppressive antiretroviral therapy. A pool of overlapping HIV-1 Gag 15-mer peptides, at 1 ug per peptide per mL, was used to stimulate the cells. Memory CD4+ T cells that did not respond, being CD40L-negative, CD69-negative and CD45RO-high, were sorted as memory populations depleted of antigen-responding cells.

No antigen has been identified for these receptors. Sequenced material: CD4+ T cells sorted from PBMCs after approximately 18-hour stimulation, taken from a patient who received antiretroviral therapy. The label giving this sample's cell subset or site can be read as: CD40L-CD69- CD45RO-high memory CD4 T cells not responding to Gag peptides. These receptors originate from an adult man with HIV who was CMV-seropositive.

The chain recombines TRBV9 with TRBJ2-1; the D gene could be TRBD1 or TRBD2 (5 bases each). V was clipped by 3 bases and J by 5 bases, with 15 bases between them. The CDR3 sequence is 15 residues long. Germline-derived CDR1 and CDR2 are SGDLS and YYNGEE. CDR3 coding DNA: TGTGCCAGCAGCGGCCGGGACGGAATTAACAATGAGCAGTTCTTC. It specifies CASSGRDGINNEQFF.

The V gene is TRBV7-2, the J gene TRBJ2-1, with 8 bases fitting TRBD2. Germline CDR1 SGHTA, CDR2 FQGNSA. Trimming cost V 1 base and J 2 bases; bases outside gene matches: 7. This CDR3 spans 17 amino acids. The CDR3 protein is CASSLVGSGGPYNEQFF. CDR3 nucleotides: TGTGCCAGCAGCTTAGTAGGCAGCGGGGGCCCCTACAATGAGCAGTTCTTC.

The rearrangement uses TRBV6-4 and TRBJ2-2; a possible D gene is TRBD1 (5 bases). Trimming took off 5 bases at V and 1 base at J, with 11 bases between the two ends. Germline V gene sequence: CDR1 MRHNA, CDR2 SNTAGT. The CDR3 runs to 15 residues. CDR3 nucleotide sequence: TGTGCCAGCAGTCCGGGTCAGGGGAACACCGGGGAGCTGTTTTTT. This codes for CASSPGQGNTGELFF.

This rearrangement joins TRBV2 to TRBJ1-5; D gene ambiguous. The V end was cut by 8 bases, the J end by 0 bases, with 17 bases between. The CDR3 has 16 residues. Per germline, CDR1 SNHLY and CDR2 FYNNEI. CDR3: CASELLGGYSNQPQHF. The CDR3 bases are TGTGCCAGCGAATTACTCGGCGGGTATAGCAATCAGCCCCAGCATTTT.

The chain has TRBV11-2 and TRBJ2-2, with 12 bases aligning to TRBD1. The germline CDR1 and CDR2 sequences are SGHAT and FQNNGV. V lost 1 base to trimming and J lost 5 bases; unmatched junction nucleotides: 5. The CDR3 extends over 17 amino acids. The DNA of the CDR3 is TGTGCCAGCAGCTTAGGGGGACAGGGGGCGAGGACCGGGGAGCTGTTTTTT. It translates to CASSLGGQGARTGELFF.

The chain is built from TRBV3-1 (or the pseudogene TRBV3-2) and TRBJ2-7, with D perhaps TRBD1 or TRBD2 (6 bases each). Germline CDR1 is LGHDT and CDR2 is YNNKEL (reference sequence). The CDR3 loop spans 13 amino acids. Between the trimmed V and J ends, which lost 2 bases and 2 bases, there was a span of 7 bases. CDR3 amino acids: CASSQRGAYEQYF. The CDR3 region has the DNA TGTGCCAGCAGCCAAAGGGGGGCCTACGAGCAGTACTTC.

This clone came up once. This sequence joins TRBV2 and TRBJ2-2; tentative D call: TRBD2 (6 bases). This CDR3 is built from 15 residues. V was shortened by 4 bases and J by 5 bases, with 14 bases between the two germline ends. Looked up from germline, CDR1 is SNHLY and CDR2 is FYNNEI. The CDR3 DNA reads TGTGCCAGCAGTGGCCGCGGGGTTAGAACCGGGGAGCTGTTTTTT. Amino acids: CASSGRGVRTGELFF.

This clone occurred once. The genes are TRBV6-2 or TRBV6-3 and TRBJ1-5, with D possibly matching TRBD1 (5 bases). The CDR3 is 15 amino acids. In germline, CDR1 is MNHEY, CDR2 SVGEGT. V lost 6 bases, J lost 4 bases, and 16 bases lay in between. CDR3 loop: CASSPRVPGNQPQHF. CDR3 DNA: TGTGCCAGCAGCCCCAGGGTCCCCGGGAATCAGCCCCAGCATTTT.

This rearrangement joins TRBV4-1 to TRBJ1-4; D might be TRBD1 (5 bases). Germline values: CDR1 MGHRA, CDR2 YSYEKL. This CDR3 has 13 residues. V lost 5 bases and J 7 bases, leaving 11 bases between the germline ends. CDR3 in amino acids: CASSGASFEKLFF. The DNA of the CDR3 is TGCGCCAGCAGCGGGGCTTCCTTTGAAAAACTGTTTTTT.

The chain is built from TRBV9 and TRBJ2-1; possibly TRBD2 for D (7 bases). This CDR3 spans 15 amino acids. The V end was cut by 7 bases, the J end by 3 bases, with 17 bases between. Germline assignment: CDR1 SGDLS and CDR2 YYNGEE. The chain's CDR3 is CASSGGGGGYNEQFF. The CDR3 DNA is TGTGCCAGCTCCGGAGGAGGGGGGGGCTACAATGAGCAGTTCTTC.

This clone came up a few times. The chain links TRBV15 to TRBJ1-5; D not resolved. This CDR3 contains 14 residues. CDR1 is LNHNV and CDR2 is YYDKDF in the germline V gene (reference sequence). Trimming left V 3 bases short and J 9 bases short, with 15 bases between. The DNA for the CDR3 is TGTGCCACCAGCAGGGAAGGTGAGGGTTGGCCCCAGCATTTT. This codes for CATSREGEGWPQHF.

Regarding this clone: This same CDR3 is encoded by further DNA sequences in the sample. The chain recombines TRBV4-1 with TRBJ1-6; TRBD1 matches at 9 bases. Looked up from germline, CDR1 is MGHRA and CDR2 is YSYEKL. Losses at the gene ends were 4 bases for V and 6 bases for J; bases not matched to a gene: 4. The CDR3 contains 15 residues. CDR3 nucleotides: TGCGCCAGCAGCCTAGGGACAGGGAGTAATTCACCCCTCCACTTT. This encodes CASSLGTGSNSPLHF.

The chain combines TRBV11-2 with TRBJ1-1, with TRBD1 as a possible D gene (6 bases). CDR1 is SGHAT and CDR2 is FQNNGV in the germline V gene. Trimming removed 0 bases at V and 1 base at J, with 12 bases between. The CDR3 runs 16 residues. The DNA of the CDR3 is TGTGCCAGCAGCTTAGAAACGGCCAGGGGGAACACTGAAGCTTTCTTT. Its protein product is CASSLETARGNTEAFF. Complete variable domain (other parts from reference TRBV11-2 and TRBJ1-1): EAGVAQSPRYKIIEKRQSVAFWCNPISGHATLYWYQQILGQGPKLLIQFQNNGVVDDSQLPKDRFSAERLKGVDSTLKIQPAKLEDSAVYLCASSLETARGNTEAFFGQGTRLTVV.

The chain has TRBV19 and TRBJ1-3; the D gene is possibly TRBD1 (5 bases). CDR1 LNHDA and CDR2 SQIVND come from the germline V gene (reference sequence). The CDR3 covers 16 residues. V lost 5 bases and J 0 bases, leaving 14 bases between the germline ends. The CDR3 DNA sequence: TGTGCCAGTAGTCGCAGGGTTACAGGCTCTGGAAACACCATATATTTT. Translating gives CASSRRVTGSGNTIYF.

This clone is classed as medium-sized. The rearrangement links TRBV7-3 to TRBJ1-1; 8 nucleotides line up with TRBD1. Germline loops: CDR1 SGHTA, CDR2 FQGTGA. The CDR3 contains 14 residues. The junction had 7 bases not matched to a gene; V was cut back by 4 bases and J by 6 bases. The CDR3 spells CASSSGGTGAEAFF. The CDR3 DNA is TGTGCCAGCAGCTCCGGGGGGACAGGCGCTGAAGCTTTCTTT.

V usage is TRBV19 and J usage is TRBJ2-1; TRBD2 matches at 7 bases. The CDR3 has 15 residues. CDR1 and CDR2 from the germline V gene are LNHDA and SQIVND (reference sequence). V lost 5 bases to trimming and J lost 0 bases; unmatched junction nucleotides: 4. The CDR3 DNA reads TGTGCCAGTAGTTCGGGGGGTCGCTCCTACAATGAGCAGTTCTTC. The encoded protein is CASSSGGRSYNEQFF.

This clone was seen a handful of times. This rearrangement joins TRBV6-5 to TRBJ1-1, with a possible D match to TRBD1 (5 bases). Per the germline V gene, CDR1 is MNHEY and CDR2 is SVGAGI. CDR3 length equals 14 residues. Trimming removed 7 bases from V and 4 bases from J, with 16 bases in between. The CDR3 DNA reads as TGTGCCAGCACCCTCCCCGGGGGTTCCACTGAAGCTTTCTTT. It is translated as CASTLPGGSTEAFF.

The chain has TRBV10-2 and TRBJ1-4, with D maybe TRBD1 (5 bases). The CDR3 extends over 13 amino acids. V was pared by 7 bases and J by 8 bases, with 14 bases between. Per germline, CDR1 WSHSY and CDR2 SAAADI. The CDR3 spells CASTWGSGEKLFF. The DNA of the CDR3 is TGCGCCAGCACCTGGGGGTCGGGGGAAAAACTGTTTTTT.

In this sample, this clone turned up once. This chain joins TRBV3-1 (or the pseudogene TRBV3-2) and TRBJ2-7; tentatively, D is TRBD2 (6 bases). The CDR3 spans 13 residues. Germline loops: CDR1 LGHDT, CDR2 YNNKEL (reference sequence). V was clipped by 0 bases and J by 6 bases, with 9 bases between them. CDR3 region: CASSQDRGGEQYF. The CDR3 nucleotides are TGTGCCAGCAGCCAAGATCGGGGAGGCGAGCAGTACTTC.

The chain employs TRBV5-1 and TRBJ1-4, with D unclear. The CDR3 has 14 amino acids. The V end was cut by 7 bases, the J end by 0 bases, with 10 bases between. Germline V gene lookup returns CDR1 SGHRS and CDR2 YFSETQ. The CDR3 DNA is TGCGCCAGCGCCCCCGCTGCAACTAATGAAAAACTGTTTTTT. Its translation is CASAPAATNEKLFF.

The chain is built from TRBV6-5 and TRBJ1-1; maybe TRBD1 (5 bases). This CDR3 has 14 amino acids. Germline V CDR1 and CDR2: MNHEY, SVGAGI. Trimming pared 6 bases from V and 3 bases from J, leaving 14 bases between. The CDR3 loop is CASRFGTVDTEAFF. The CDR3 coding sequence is TGTGCCAGCAGATTCGGGACGGTGGACACTGAAGCTTTCTTT.

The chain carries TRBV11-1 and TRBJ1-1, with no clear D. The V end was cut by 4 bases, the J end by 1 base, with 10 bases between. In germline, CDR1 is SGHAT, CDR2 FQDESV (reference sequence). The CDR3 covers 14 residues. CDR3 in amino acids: CASSSRGRNTEAFF. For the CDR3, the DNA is TGTGCCAGCAGCTCGCGCGGGAGGAACACTGAAGCTTTCTTT.